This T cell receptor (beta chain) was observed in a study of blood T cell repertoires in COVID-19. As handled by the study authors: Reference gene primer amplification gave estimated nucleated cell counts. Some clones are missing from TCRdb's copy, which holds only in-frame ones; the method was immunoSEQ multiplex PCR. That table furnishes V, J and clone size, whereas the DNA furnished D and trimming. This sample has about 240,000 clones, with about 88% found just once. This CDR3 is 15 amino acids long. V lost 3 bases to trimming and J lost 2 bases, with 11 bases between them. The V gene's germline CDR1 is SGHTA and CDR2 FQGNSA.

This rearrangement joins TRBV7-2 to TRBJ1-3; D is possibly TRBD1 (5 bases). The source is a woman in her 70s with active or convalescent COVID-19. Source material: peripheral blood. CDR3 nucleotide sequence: TGTGCCAGCAGCTTGGTCGGGGGGGCTGGAAACACCATATATTTT. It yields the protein CASSLVGGAGNTIYF.